This T cell receptor beta chain was sequenced in a study of beta chain features in type 1 diabetes. Germline CDR1 and CDR2: SGHAT and FQDESV (reference sequence). V trimming: 5 bases; J trimming: 0 bases; junction bases outside the gene matches: 6. The CDR3 totals 16 residues. On this clone itself: No antigen is known for it.

Each sorted fraction was over 95% pure. As every portion of the isolated RNA was reverse transcribed, the sequencing read expressed TCRB transcripts. Roughly 3.6 million reads per sample on average were obtained from naive, central memory and regulatory T cell samples. This table comes from immunoSEQ multiplex PCR, and its TCRdb copy is limited to in-frame clones, with some not included. The sample lists under 400,000 clones, about 19% occurring once. Study results and caveats: It was not settled here whether HLA type affects TCRB rearrangement. In type 1 diabetes patients, VDJ junctions had fewer insertions; deletions at these junctions were more frequent.

The sequencing input was naive CD4+ T cells from blood. This receptor was identified in a woman aged 18-29 years in good health. J is TRBJ2-3 and V is TRBV11-1; 9 nucleotides agree with TRBD2. Here the CDR3 DNA reads TGTGCCAGCAGCGCGCTGGCGGGAGGGAGCACAGATACGCAGTATTTT. Its protein product is CASSALAGGSTDTQYF.